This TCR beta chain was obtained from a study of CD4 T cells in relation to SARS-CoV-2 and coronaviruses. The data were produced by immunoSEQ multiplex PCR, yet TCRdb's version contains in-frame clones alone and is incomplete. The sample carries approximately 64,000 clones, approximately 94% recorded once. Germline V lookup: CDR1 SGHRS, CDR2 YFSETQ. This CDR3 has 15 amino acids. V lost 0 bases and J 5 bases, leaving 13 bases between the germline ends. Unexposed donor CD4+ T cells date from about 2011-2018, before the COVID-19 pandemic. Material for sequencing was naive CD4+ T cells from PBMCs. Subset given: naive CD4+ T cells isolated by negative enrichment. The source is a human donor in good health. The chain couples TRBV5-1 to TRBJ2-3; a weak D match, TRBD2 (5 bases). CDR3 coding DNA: TGCGCCAGCAGCTTGGGGGAGTTTGGGGTAGATACGCAGTATTTT. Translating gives CASSLGEFGVDTQYF.